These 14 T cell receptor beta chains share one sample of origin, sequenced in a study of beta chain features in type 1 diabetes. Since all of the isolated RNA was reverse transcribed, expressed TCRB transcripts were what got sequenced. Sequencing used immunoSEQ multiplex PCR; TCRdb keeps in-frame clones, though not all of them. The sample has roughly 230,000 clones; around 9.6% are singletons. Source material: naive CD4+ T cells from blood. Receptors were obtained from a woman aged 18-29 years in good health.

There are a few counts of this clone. The CDR3 nucleotides read TGTGCCAGCAGCCAAGATCTCGGGGGGAATCAGCCCCAGCATTTT. Protein product: CASSQDLGGNQPQHF. This chain joins TRBV7-9 and TRBJ1-5; tentative D call: TRBD1 (5 bases). This CDR3 has 15 amino acids. Germline values: CDR1 SEHNR, CDR2 FQNEAQ (reference sequence). The V and J ends lost 5 bases and 4 bases respectively, with 15 bases between them. The whole variable domain, remainder taken from reference TRBV7-9 and TRBJ1-5, is DTGVSQNPRHKITKRGQNVTFRCDPISEHNRLYWYRQTLGQGPEFLTYFQNEAQLEKSRLLSDRFSAERPKGSFSTLEIQRTEQGDSAMYLCASSQDLGGNQPQHFGDGTRLSIL.

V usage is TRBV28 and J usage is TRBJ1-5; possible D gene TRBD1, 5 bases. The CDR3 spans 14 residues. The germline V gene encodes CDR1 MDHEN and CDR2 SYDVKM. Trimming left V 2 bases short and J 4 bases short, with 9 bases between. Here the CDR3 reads CASSLGGNNQPQHF. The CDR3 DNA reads TGTGCCAGCAGTTTAGGGGGGAATAATCAGCCCCAGCATTTT. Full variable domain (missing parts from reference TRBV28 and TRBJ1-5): DVKVTQSSRYLVKRTGEKVFLECVQDMDHENMFWYRQDPGLGLRLIYFSYDVKMKEKGDIPEGYSVSREKKERFSLILESASTNQTSMYLCASSLGGNNQPQHFGDGTRLSIL.

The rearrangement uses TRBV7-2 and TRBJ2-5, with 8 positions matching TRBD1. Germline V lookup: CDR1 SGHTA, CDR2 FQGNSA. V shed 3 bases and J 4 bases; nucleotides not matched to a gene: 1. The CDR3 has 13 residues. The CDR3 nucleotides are TGTGCCAGCAGCTTCGGGACAGGAGAGACCCAGTACTTC. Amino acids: CASSFGTGETQYF. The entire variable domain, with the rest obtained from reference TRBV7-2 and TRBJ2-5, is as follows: GAGVSQSPSNKVTEKGKDVELRCDPISGHTALYWYRQSLGQGLEFLIYFQGNSAPDKSGLPSDRFSAERTGGSVSTLTIQRTQQEDSAVYLCASSFGTGETQYFGPGTRLLVL.

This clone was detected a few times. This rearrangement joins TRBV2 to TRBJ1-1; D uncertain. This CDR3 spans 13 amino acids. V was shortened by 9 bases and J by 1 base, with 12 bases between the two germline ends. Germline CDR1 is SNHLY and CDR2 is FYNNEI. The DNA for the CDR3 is TGTGCCAGTATTAGGACTCAGAACACTGAAGCTTTCTTT. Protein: CASIRTQNTEAFF.

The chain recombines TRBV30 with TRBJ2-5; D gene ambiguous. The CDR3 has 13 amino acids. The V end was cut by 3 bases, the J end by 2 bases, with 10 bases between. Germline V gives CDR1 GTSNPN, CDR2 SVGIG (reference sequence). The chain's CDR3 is CAWSKRSQETQYF. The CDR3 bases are TGTGCCTGGAGCAAGAGGTCGCAAGAGACCCAGTACTTC.

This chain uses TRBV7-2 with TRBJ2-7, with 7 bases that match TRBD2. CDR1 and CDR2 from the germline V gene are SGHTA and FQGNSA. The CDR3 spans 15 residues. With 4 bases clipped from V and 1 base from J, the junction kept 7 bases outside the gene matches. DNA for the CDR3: TGTGCCAGCAGCTGGAGACCGGGGGGATCCTACGAGCAGTACTTC. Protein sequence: CASSWRPGGSYEQYF.

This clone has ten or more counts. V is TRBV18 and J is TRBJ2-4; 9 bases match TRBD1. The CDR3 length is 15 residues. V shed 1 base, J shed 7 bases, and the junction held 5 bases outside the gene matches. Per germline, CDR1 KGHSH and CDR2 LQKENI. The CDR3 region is CASSPLGQGVNIQYF. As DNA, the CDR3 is TGTGCCAGCTCACCACTGGGACAGGGTGTCAACATTCAGTACTTC.

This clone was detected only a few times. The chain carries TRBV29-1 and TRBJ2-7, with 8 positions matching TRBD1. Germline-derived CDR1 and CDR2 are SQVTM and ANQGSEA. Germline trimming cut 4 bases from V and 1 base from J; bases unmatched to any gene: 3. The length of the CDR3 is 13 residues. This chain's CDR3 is CSVARDRSYEQYF. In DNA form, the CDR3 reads TGCAGCGTTGCTCGGGACAGGTCCTACGAGCAGTACTTC.

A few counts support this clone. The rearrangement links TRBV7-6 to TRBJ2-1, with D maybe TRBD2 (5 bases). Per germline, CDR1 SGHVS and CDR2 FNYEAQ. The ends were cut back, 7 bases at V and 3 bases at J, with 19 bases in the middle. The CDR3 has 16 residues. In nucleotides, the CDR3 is TGTGCCAGCACCAGAGACCCAGCGGAGAACTACAATGAGCAGTTCTTC. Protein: CASTRDPAENYNEQFF.

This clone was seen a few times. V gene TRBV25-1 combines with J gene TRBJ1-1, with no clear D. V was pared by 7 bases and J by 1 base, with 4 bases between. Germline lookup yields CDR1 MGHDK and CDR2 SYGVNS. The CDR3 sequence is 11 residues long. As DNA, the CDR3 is TGTGCCAGCATGCGGAACACTGAAGCTTTCTTT. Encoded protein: CASMRNTEAFF.

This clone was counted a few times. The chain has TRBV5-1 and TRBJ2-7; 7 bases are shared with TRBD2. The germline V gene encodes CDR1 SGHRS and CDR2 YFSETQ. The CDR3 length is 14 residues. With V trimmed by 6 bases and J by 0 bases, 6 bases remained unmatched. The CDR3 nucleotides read TGCGCCAGCAAGGTGGGAGGGAGCTCCTACGAGCAGTACTTC. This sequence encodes CASKVGGSSYEQYF.

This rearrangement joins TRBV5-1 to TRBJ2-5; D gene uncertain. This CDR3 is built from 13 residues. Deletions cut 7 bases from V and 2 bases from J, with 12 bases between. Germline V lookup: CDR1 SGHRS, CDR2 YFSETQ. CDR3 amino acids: CASSAGMQETQYF. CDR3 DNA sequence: TGCGCCAGCTCGGCAGGCATGCAAGAGACCCAGTACTTC.

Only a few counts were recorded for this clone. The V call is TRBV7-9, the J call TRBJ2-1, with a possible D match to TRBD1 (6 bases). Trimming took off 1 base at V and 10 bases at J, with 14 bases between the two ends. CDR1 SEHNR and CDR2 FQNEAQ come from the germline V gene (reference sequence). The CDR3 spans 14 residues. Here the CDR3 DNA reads TGTGCCAGCAGCTTAGGAACCTTGGGGACAGAGCAGTTCTTC. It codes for CASSLGTLGTEQFF.

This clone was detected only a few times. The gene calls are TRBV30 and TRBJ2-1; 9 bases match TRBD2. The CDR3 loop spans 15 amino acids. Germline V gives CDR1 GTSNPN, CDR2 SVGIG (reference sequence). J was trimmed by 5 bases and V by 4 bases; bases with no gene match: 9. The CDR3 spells CAWTEGLARHNEQFF. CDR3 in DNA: TGTGCCTGGACCGAAGGACTAGCGCGGCACAATGAGCAGTTCTTC.